The clone carrying this T cell receptor (beta chain) is a singleton in its sample. This sample was included in a study of CD8+CD57+ T cells in acquired aplastic anemia. Genomic DNA provided the template from which TCR beta VDJ and CDR3 profiles were obtained. TCRdb reprocessed the reads via MiXCR and lists one record per CDR3 protein. The table lists about 270,000 distinct CDR3 sequences, 55% to 65% of them singletons. Germline CDR1 ENHRY, CDR2 SYGVKD. This CDR3 is built from 15 residues. V lost 2 bases, J lost 3 bases, and 13 bases lay in between. This TCR derives from a human donor with severe aplastic anemia or a healthy control (not recorded which). J is TRBJ1-1 and V is TRBV10-3, with D perhaps TRBD1 (6 bases). Specimen: sorted CD4+, CD8+, or CD8+CD57+ T cells (not recorded which) from PBMCs. The CDR3: CAISETQGKDTEAFF. CDR3 bases: TGTGCCATCAGTGAGACCCAGGGGAAGGACACTGAAGCTTTCTTT.